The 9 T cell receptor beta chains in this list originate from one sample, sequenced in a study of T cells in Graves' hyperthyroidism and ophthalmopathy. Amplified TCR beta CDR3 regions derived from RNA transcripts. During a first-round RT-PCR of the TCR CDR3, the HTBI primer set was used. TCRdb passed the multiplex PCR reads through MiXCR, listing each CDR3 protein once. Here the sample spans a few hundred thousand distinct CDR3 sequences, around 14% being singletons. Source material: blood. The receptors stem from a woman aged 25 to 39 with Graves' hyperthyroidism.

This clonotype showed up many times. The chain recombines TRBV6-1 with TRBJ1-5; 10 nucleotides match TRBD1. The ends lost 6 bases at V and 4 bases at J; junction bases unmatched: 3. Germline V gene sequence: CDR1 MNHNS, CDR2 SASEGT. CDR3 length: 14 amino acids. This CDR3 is CASRQGQGNQPQHF. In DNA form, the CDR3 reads TGTGCCAGCAGACAGGGACAGGGGAATCAGCCCCAGCATTTT.

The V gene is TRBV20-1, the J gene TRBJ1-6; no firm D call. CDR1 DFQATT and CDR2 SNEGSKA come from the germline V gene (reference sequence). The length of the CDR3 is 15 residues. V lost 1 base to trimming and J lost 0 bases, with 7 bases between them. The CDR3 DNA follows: TGCAGTGCTAGAGGCAGGAGCTCCTATAATTCACCCCTCCACTTT. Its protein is CSARGRSSYNSPLHF.

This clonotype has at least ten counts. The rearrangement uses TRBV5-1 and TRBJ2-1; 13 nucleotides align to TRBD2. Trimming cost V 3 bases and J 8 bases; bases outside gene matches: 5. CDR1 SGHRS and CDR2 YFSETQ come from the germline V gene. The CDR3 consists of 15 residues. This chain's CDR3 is CASSSGLAGDHEQFF. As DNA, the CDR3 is TGCGCCAGCAGCTCCGGACTAGCGGGAGACCATGAGCAGTTCTTC.

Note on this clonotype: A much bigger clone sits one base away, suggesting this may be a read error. The CDR3 here is CASNAASDAKGPGYTF. The CDR3 DNA is TGTGCCAGCAATGCCGCTTCCGACGCAAAGGGGCCAGGCTACACCTTC. The V gene is TRBV27, the J gene TRBJ1-2; maybe TRBD1 (5 bases). Per germline, CDR1 MNHEY and CDR2 SMNVEV (reference sequence). The CDR3 is 16 residues long. The V and J ends lost 7 bases and 8 bases respectively, with 26 bases between them.

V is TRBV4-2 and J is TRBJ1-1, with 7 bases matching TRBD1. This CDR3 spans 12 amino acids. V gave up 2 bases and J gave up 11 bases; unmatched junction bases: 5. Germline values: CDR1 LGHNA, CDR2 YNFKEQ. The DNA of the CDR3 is TGTGCCAGCAGCCAACAGGGGGTTTGGGCTTTCTTT. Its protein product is CASSQQGVWAFF.

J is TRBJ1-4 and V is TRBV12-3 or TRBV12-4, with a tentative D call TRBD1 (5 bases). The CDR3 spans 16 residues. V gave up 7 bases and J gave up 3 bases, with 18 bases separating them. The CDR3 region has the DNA TGTGCCAGCAATGGGGGAGGGGCGCCGGCTAATGAAAAACTGTTTTTT. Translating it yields CASNGGGAPANEKLFF.

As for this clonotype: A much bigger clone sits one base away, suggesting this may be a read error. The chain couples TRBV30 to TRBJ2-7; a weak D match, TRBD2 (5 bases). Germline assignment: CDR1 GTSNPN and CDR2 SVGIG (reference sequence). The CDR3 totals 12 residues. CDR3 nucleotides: TGTGCCTGGAGGAGGACTTCCTACGAGCAGCACTTC. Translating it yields CAWRRTSYEQHF.

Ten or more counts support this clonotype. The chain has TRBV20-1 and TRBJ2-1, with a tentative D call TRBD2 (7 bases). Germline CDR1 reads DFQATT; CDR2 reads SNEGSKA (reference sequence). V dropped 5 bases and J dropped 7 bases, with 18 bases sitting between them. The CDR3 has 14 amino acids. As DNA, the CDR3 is TGCAGTGCTTCTCCCAGGGGAGGGCAGAATGAGCAGTTCTTC. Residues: CSASPRGGQNEQFF.

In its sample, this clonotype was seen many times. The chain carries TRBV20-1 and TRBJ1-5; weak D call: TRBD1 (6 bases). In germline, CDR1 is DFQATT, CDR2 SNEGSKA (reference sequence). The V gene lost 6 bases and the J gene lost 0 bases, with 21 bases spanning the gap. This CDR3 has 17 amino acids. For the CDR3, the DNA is TGCAGTGCCTTGGACAGAAACCTCGGGTATAGCAATCAGCCCCAGCATTTT. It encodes CSALDRNLGYSNQPQHF.